The entry below describes one T cell receptor beta chain. The CDR3 contains 15 residues. The germline V and J ends were trimmed by 1 base and 2 bases, with 8 bases remaining between them. Germline V gene data show CDR1 as SEHNR and CDR2 as FQNEAQ (reference sequence). The sample comes from a study of T cells after somatic rescue of genetic block. Sequenced by immunoSEQ multiplex PCR; TCRdb stores in-frame clones only, minus some. Found here are about 120,000 clones, 75% to 95% of them singletons; the top ten hold approximately 1.5%. Material: peripheral blood mononuclear cells (PBMCs). The receptor's source is a woman between 18 and 29 years old. The V call is TRBV7-9, the J call TRBJ2-2; D uncertain. The DNA of the CDR3 is TGTGCCAGCAGCTTAGTGGGAAGAAACACCGGGGAGCTGTTTTTT. It translates to CASSLVGRNTGELFF.